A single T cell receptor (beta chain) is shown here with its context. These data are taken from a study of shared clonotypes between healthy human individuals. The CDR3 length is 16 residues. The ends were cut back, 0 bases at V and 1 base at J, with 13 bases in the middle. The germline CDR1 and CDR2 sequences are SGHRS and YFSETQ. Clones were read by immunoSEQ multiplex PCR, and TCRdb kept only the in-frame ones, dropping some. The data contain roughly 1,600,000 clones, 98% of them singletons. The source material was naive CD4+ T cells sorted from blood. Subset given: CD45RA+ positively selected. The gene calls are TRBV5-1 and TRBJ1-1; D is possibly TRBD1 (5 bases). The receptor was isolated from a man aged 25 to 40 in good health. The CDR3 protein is CASSLVQGEGNTEAFF. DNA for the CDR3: TGCGCCAGCAGCTTGGTTCAGGGAGAGGGGAACACTGAAGCTTTCTTT. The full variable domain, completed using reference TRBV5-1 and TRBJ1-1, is KAGVTQTPRYLIKTRGQQVTLSCSPISGHRSVSWYQQTPGQGLQFLFEYFSETQRNKGNFPGRFSGRQFSNSRSEMNVSTLELGDSALYLCASSLVQGEGNTEAFFGQGTRLTVV.